This T cell receptor beta chain was identified in a study of cytotoxic CD8 clonotypes in ibrutinib-treated CLL. Germline V gene lookup returns CDR1 SEHNR and CDR2 FQNEAQ (reference sequence). The length of the CDR3 is 14 residues. V lost 4 bases to trimming and J lost 6 bases, with 13 bases between them. This table comes from immunoSEQ multiplex PCR, and its TCRdb copy is limited to in-frame clones, with some not included. The sample includes over 250,000 clones, approximately 76% of them seen just once. This rearrangement joins TRBV7-9 to TRBJ2-1; a weak D match, TRBD2 (5 bases). The sequencing used PBMCs, collected at disease progression, from a patient treated with ibrutinib. The clonotype comes from a human donor with chronic lymphocytic leukemia. Written as DNA, the CDR3 is TGTGCCAGCAGCTGGCAACTAGATCCCAATGAGCAGTTCTTC. Translated: CASSWQLDPNEQFF.